This TCR beta chain stems from a study of cytomegalovirus exposure and HLA in healthy donors. At the level of the study: Findings of an earlier analysis included 90 million to 120 million unique TCR beta sequences from 180 million or so T cells.

Both 60 Vbeta primers and 13 Jbeta primers went into the PCR. Generated by immunoSEQ multiplex PCR, the TCRdb table keeps only in-frame clones and is missing some. The sample contains about 220,000 clones, 65% to 85% of which appear only once. This clone was counted a few times. V was pared by 0 bases and J by 5 bases, with 10 bases between. CDR3 size: 14 residues. Germline assignment: CDR1 LNHNV and CDR2 YYDKDF (reference sequence). The J gene is TRBJ2-5, the V gene TRBV15; D gene uncertain. Sequenced sample: PBMCs. This TCR was recovered from a boy aged 2 to 9 in good health and CMV-seronegative. Written as DNA, the CDR3 is TGTGCCACCAGCAGAGATCTATACTCGGAGACCCAGTACTTC. It is translated as CATSRDLYSETQYF.